These T cell receptor beta chains were read from a single sample in a study of long-term antiretroviral therapy in people with HIV. Produced via immunoSEQ multiplex PCR; TCRdb's table is partial and in-frame only. The sample has about 35,000 clones; roughly 74% are singletons. This material consisted of unsorted PBMCs, taken 3 years after starting antiretroviral therapy. Receptor source: a man aged 50 or older with HIV. Each CDR3 is given with its conserved first and last residue. Each record gives: V gene, J gene, CDR3 protein.

TRBV30	TRBJ2-7	CACTDRTYEQYF
TRBV2	TRBJ2-1	CASGRGSNYNEQFF
TRBV5-1	TRBJ1-6	CASSLVAQSSYNSPLHF
TRBV7-7	TRBJ2-3	CASSLNFAGGTQYF
TRBV28	TRBJ2-5	CASTPNGGKGEETQYF
TRBV27	TRBJ2-7	CASSFGNRGGYEQYF
TRBV29-1	TRBJ2-3	CSVDTDTQYF
TRBV5-4	TRBJ2-7	CASSLGGSSSYEQYF
TRBV28	TRBJ1-5	CASSPLSWGNQPQHF
TRBV18	TRBJ1-1	CASSPRVMNTEAFF
TRBV4-3	TRBJ1-1	CASSQTRRSNTEAFF
TRBV28	TRBJ1-1	CASSSPHPPGEAFF
TRBV9	TRBJ2-2	CASSVARGLGTGELFF
TRBV5-1	TRBJ2-1	CASSLAGRYNEQFF
TRBV9	TRBJ2-2	CASSVDGGGSTGELFF
TRBV6-1	TRBJ2-3	CASRKRGLTDTQYF
TRBV5-6	TRBJ2-5	CASSTWGSETQYF
TRBV5-4	TRBJ1-5	CASSLHPNRGGSNQPQHF
TRBV5-4	TRBJ2-7	CASSLEAGGRGYEQYF
TRBV19	TRBJ2-1	CASSMDGGAGGSSYNEQFF
TRBV2	TRBJ2-2	CASRYQLFQTNTGELFF
TRBV5-1	TRBJ2-5	CASSLGQVGETQYF
TRBV29-1	TRBJ1-2	CSVVITANYGYTF
TRBV19	TRBJ1-1	CASTPPGRRTEAFF
TRBV19	TRBJ1-5	CASSITGVRNQPQHF
TRBV27	TRBJ2-6	CASSLSRDGGRSGANVLTF
TRBV14	TRBJ1-3	CASRGRTRNTIYF
TRBV5-5	TRBJ1-4	CASSLGGKEDEKLFF
TRBV18	TRBJ1-4	CASSQRTEKLFF
TRBV5-6	TRBJ2-3	CASSLNWAQDTQYF
TRBV6-6	TRBJ2-3	CASSPQPGRGTDTQYF
TRBV5-8	TRBJ2-5	CASSLWQAQETQYF
TRBV5-1	TRBJ1-6	CASRGDGSYNSPLHF
TRBV5-1	TRBJ2-7	CASSPQTSGSYEQYF
TRBV5-1	TRBJ2-5	CASSLPEGETQYF
TRBV4-2	TRBJ2-3	CASSQGILKGGTDTQYF
TRBV9	TRBJ2-1	CASSHPEDGADHEQFF
TRBV18	TRBJ2-5	CASSPRTSGTGQETQYF
TRBV7-2	TRBJ2-1	CASSPRSGRAGQFF
TRBV2	TRBJ1-2	CASSGTAYNYGYTF
TRBV2	TRBJ1-2	CASKDRGYGYTF
TRBV5-6	TRBJ2-2	CASSLALGGYTGELFF
TRBV7-2	TRBJ1-1	CASSLVVLDTEAFF
TRBV15	TRBJ1-1	CATSSLGGLGNTEAFF
TRBV15	TRBJ1-1	CATSRDPLNTEAFF